This section outlines one T cell receptor beta chain sequence together with its context. Antigen specificity is unknown. Germline values: CDR1 MNHEY, CDR2 SMNVEV (reference sequence). This CDR3 spans 15 amino acids. The V and J ends lost 1 base and 2 bases respectively, with 11 bases between them. These data are taken from a study of vaccination effects on CD4 cells after COVID-19. Before sequencing, viral peptide pools were used by the ViraFEST assay to expand antigen-specific CD4+ T cells. Isolation of CD4+ T cells took place after 10 days of culture. BNT162b2 vaccine or mRNA-1273 vaccine was given to participants in two doses. Previously uninfected by SARS-CoV-2, the vaccine recipients also showed negative nucleocapsid antibodies. Wells containing a few million PBMC each were cultured with 9 to 10 IU/ml IL-2 and 8 to 10 ug/ml peptides. Replacing half the medium with IL-2 medium was done on days 3 and 7.

Profiling relied on immunoSEQ multiplex PCR, and the TCRdb table lists in-frame clones only, not all of them. The data hold tens of thousands of clones, with 76% observed a single time. The sequences come from CD4+ T cells from PBMCs cultured with HCoV-229E spike peptides, collected after COVID-19 vaccination. This clonotype originated in a human donor who received a COVID-19 vaccine. V and J are TRBV27 and TRBJ2-5, with a possible D match to TRBD2 (5 bases). In DNA form, the CDR3 reads TGTGCCAGCAGTTTATATAGCGAACTACAAGAGACCCAGTACTTC. Translated, it gives CASSLYSELQETQYF.